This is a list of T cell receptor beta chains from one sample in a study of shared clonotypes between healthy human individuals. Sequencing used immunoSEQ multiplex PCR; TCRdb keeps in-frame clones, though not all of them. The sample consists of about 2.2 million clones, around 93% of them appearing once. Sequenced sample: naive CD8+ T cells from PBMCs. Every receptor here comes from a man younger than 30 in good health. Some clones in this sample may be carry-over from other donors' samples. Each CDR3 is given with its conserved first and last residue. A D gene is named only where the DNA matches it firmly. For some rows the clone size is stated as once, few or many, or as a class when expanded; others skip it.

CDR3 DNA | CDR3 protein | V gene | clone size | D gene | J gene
TGCGCCAGCAGCGTAACTTCTAAGCCCTACGAGCAGTACTTC | CASSVTSKPYEQYF | TRBV4-1 | - | - | TRBJ2-7
TGTGCCAGCAGTTCCCGAGGGGGACAACCTACAGATACGCAGTATTTT | CASSSRGGQPTDTQYF | TRBV28 | - | - | TRBJ2-3
TGTGCCAGCAGTTTCGGGACAGCAAGTTATGGCTACACCTTC | CASSFGTASYGYTF | TRBV28 | - | TRBD1 | TRBJ1-2
TGTGCCACGGGGGGGGCTTGGGGTCAGCCCCAGCATTTT | CATGGAWGQPQHF | TRBV27 | - | - | TRBJ1-5
TGTGCCAGCAGTTTATCGGTGGCAGAAGCTAACTATGGCTACACCTTC | CASSLSVAEANYGYTF | TRBV27 | - | - | TRBJ1-2
TGTGCCAGCAGCCTCGACAGGGGGCGCTTACGGGAGCAGTACTTC | CASSLDRGRLREQYF | TRBV7-9 | - | TRBD1 | TRBJ2-7
TGTGCCAGTAGTATTTGGTCAACCCCAGGCTACGAGCAGTACTTC | CASSIWSTPGYEQYF | TRBV19 | - | - | TRBJ2-7
TGTGCCAGCAGTCCCCAACCCAGACTCACAGATACGCAGTATTTT | CASSPQPRLTDTQYF | TRBV27 | - | - | TRBJ2-3
TGTGCCACCCTCGGGGGGAGGGACGGTACGCAGTATTTT | CATLGGRDGTQYF | TRBV15 | - | TRBD2 | TRBJ2-3
TGTGCCAGCATAGGGGCTTGGGGCACTGAAGCTTTCTTT | CASIGAWGTEAFF | TRBV7-9 | few | - | TRBJ1-1
TGTGCCAGCAGCCAAGTAATACTGACTAGCGGGGGGTACGAGCAGTACTTC | CASSQVILTSGGYEQYF | TRBV4-2 | - | TRBD2 | TRBJ2-7
TGTGCCAGCAGGCGGGACGCTAACTACGAGCAGTACTTC | CASRRDANYEQYF | TRBV27 | - | - | TRBJ2-7
TGCGCCAGCAGCCAAGATGGCGGGAGGATCAAAGAGACCCAGTACTTC | CASSQDGGRIKETQYF | TRBV4-1 | - | TRBD2 | TRBJ2-5
TGTGCCAGCAGCCTACAGCGACTAGCGTCTCCTGAGCAGTTCTTC | CASSLQRLASPEQFF | TRBV5-6 | - | TRBD2 | TRBJ2-1
TGTGCCAGCAGTTTTCCGGGAAATGAGCAGTTCTTC | CASSFPGNEQFF | TRBV27 | - | - | TRBJ2-1
TGTGCCAGCAGCCCTGGGACAGATAGCAATCAGCCCCAGCATTTT | CASSPGTDSNQPQHF | TRBV27 | - | TRBD1 | TRBJ1-5
TGTGCCAGCAGTTTATCCTCTCTAGGAGCGAATGAGCAGTTCTTC | CASSLSSLGANEQFF | TRBV27 | - | - | TRBJ2-1
TGTGCCAGCAGTTTAGTCGGGACATCTCCCAACGAGCAGTACTTC | CASSLVGTSPNEQYF | TRBV27 | - | - | TRBJ2-7
TGTGCCAGCTCACTTGGGACAGAAGCTAACTATGGCTACACCTTC | CASSLGTEANYGYTF | TRBV18 | few | TRBD1 | TRBJ1-2
TGTGCCAGCAGCCCCCCGACAGGGTTCGGGTCCGGGGAGCTGTTTTTT | CASSPPTGFGSGELFF | TRBV13 | - | TRBD1 | TRBJ2-2
TGTGCCAGCAGCTTAGAGGGACAGGGCAATCAGCCCCAGCATTTT | CASSLEGQGNQPQHF | TRBV7-9 | - | TRBD1 | TRBJ1-5
TGTGCCAGCAGTTTGGGGGACGCGTTGCCCCAAGAGACCCAGTACTTC | CASSLGDALPQETQYF | TRBV28 | - | - | TRBJ2-5
TGTGCCAGCAGCGCAGGGGTTGAGCAGTTCTTC | CASSAGVEQFF | TRBV5-6 | - | - | TRBJ2-1
TGTGCCAGCAGCCAAGGGTACGAGCAGTACTTC | CASSQGYEQYF | TRBV28 | - | - | TRBJ2-7
TGTGCCAGCAGTCCCCCCACCCCAGCGAGTCCTAACTATGGCTACACCTTC | CASSPPTPASPNYGYTF | TRBV28 | - | - | TRBJ1-2
TGCGCCAGCAGCCAGGCTAGCGGGAGTGAGCAGTATTTT | CASSQASGSEQYF | TRBV4-1 | once | TRBD2 | TRBJ2-3
TGTGCCAGCAGTTACCTGGGCCCGGGGAGCAATCAGCCCCAGCATTTT | CASSYLGPGSNQPQHF | TRBV6-5 | - | - | TRBJ1-5
TGTGCCAGCAGTAATGGTGAAGAGACCCAGTACTTC | CASSNGEETQYF | TRBV28 | - | - | TRBJ2-5
TGTGCCAGTAAGGCTCAATACGAGCAGTACTTC | CASKAQYEQYF | TRBV6-6 | - | - | TRBJ2-7
TGTGCCAGCAGACCATGGGTGGAGTCGGGCGGAAACACCATATATTTT | CASRPWVESGGNTIYF | TRBV28 | - | - | TRBJ1-3
TGTGCCAGCAGCGTAGCTACAACGGTAGGGGGCGCGATTGACGGCTACACCTTC | CASSVATTVGGAIDGYTF | TRBV9 | - | TRBD1 | TRBJ1-2
TGTGCCAGCAGCTCAAGGGGGGTGCGCGAGCAGTACTTC | CASSSRGVREQYF | TRBV5-6 | - | - | TRBJ2-7
TGTGCCAGTAGTATCATCGCAGAGCTTGTGGGCTACACCTTC | CASSIIAELVGYTF | TRBV19 | - | - | TRBJ1-2
TGTGCCAGCAGCTTAGCATTTGAATTGGGCGTTGGAGAGCAGTTCTTC | CASSLAFELGVGEQFF | TRBV11-2 | - | - | TRBJ2-1
TGTGCCAGCAGTCCGGATAACTATGGCTACACCTTC | CASSPDNYGYTF | TRBV27 | - | - | TRBJ1-2
TGCGCCAGCAGCACCCGAAGAACGACAGGGTCTGAATCCGGGGAGCTGTTTTTT | CASSTRRTTGSESGELFF | TRBV5-1 | - | TRBD1 | TRBJ2-2
TGTGCCAGCAGCGTAGCAACTAGCTTGGGTACCGGGGAGCTGTTTTTT | CASSVATSLGTGELFF | TRBV9 | - | - | TRBJ2-2
TGTGCCAGCAGCTTAGCGCCGGAGTCGGGTCAGCCCCAGCATTTT | CASSLAPESGQPQHF | TRBV7-9 | - | - | TRBJ1-5
TGCGCCAGCAGCCTATGGACGGCTATGAACACTGAAGCTTTCTTT | CASSLWTAMNTEAFF | TRBV5-1 | - | - | TRBJ1-1
TGTGCCAGCAGTTTGGGACAGGGGTTGCCAGATACGCAGTATTTT | CASSLGQGLPDTQYF | TRBV7-9 | - | TRBD1 | TRBJ2-3
TGTGCCAGCAGTTTATTGGCCGGGACTAGCGGGAGCCCCGGAGAGCAGTTCTTC | CASSLLAGTSGSPGEQFF | TRBV27 | - | TRBD2 | TRBJ2-1
TGCGCCAGCAGAAGTGGGAGGGCCGAAATAGGTTCCTACAATGAGCAGTTCTTC | CASRSGRAEIGSYNEQFF | TRBV5-1 | - | TRBD2 | TRBJ2-1
TGCGCCAGCAGCCAGATCGGATGGACAGGGAATTTCAATGAGCAGTTCTTC | CASSQIGWTGNFNEQFF | TRBV4-3 | - | TRBD1 | TRBJ2-1
TGTGCCAGCAGCTCAACAGGGGCCTACAATGAGCAGTTCTTC | CASSSTGAYNEQFF | TRBV5-4 | - | TRBD1 | TRBJ2-1
TGTGCCAGCAGCCAAGATTGGGGCCTAGCGGGAGCCAATGAGCAGTTCTTC | CASSQDWGLAGANEQFF | TRBV4-2 | - | TRBD2 | TRBJ2-1
TGCGCCAGCAGCCAGGCTGGAAGGATCTACGAGCAGTACTTC | CASSQAGRIYEQYF | TRBV4-1 | - | - | TRBJ2-7
TGCGCCAGCAGCCCCGGGGGGAGGCCCTACGAGCAGTACTTC | CASSPGGRPYEQYF | TRBV4-1 | - | TRBD2 | TRBJ2-7
TGTGCCAGCAGCCAAGATCGACGGAACTACAATGAGCAGTTCTTC | CASSQDRRNYNEQFF | TRBV4-2 | - | - | TRBJ2-1
TGTGCCAGTAGTATAAGTGGGGACAATCAGCCCCAGCATTTT | CASSISGDNQPQHF | TRBV19 | - | - | TRBJ1-5
TGTGCCAGCAGCACCGGACTCCGGGACAGGGGGACCTACGAGCAGTACTTC | CASSTGLRDRGTYEQYF | TRBV21-1 | once | - | TRBJ2-7
TGTGCCAGCAGCTTAATTTTGGGTGTAGGCTACGAGCAGTACTTC | CASSLILGVGYEQYF | TRBV7-2 | - | - | TRBJ2-7
TGCGCCAGCAGCCAGATAGGAGCAGGACGCGGCTACACCTTC | CASSQIGAGRGYTF | TRBV4-1 | - | - | TRBJ1-2
TGTGCCATCTGGGGCAGGGACACTGGAAACACCATATATTTT | CAIWGRDTGNTIYF | TRBV10-3 | - | - | TRBJ1-3
TGTGCCAGCAGTGAGCCGGCCCATGTGAGGACGACCTACGAGCAGTACTTC | CASSEPAHVRTTYEQYF | TRBV6-1 | once | - | TRBJ2-7
TGTGCCAGCAGTGAAGATCGTAACATTCAGTACTTC | CASSEDRNIQYF | TRBV6-1 | once | - | TRBJ2-4
TGTGCCAGCAGCTCCGGGACACATGATTACGGGGAGCTGTTTTTT | CASSSGTHDYGELFF | TRBV11-3 | - | - | TRBJ2-2